This T cell receptor beta chain stems from a study of pediatric ulcerative colitis. Background on the study: Ulcerative colitis patients had pancolitis or left-sided colitis, with confirming histology.

Germline V gene lookup returns CDR1 SEHNR and CDR2 FQNEAQ (reference sequence). V lost 5 bases to trimming and J lost 8 bases, with 22 bases between them. This CDR3 has 16 residues. The table came from immunoSEQ multiplex PCR; TCRdb's copy has only in-frame clones and leaves some out. This sample has tens of thousands of clones, with 75% found just once. Study-level results: Clonal expansions reduced rectal repertoire diversity in acute severe colitis.

Rectal tissue came from one to two pinch biopsies taken at colonoscopy. Before the diagnostic colonoscopy, ulcerative colitis patients were free of immunosuppressive medication. Remarks on this clone: The antigen is not known.

The clonotype was recovered from a boy aged 10-17 years with severe ulcerative colitis. The sample taken for sequencing was gut tissue. This chain uses TRBV7-9 with TRBJ2-1, with D hard to call. CDR3 region: CASSNSYSAVSHEQFF. For the CDR3, the DNA is TGTGCCAGCAGCAATTCTTATTCGGCAGTATCCCATGAGCAGTTCTTC.